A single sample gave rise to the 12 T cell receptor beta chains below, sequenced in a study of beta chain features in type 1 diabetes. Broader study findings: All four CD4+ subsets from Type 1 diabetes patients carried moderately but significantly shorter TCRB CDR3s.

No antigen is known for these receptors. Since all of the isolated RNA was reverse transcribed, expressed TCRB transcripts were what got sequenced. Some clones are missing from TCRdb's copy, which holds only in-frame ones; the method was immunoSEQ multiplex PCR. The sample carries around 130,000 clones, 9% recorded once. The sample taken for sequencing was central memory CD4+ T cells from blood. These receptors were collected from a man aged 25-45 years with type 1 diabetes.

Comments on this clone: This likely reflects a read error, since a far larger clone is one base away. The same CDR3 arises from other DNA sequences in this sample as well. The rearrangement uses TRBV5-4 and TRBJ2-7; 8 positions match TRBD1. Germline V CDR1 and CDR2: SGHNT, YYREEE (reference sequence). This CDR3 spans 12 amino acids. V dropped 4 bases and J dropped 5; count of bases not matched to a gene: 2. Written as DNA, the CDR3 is TGTGCCAGCAGCCTGACAGGGGACGAGCAGTACTTC. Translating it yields CASSLTGDEQYF.

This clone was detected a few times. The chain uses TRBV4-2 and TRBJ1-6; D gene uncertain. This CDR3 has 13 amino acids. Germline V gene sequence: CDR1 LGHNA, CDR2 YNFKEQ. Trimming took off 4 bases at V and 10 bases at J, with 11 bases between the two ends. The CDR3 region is CASSPATNSPLHF. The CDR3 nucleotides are TGTGCCAGCAGCCCTGCTACGAACTCACCCCTCCACTTT.

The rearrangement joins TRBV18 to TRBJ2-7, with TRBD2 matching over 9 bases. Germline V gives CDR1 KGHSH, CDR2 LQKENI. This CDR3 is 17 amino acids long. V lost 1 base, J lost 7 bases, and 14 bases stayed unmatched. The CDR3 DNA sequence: TGTGCCAGCTCACCACGTCTGGGCAGCGGGGGGACGGGGGAGCAGTACTTC. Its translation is CASSPRLGSGGTGEQYF.

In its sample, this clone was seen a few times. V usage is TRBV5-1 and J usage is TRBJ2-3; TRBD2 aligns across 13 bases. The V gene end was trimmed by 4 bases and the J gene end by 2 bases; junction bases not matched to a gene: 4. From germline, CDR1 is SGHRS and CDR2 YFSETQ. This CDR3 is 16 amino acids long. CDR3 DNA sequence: TGCGCCAGCAGCCCGACTAGCGGGGGGAACACAGATACGCAGTATTTT. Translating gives CASSPTSGGNTDTQYF.

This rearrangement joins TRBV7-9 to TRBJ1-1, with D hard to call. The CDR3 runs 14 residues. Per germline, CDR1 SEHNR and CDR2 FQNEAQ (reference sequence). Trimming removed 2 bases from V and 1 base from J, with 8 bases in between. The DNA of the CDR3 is TGTGCCAGCAGCTTATCAGACAAGAACACTGAAGCTTTCTTT. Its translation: CASSLSDKNTEAFF.

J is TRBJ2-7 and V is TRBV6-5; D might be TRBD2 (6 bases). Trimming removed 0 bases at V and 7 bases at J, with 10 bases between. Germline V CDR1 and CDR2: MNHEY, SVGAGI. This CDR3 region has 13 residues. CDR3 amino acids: CASSYSPEGEQYF. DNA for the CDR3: TGTGCCAGCAGTTACTCTCCGGAGGGGGAGCAGTACTTC.

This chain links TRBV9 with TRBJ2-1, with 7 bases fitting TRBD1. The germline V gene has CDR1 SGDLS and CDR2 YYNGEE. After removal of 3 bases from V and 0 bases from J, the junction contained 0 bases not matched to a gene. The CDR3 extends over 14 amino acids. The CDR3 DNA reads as TGTGCCAGCAGCGCAGGGGGCTCCTACAATGAGCAGTTCTTC. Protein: CASSAGGSYNEQFF.

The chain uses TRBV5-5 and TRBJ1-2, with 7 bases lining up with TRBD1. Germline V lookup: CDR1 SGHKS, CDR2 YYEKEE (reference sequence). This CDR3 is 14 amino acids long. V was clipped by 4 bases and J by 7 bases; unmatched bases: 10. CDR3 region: CASSIGQAGSGYTF. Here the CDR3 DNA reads TGTGCCAGCAGCATAGGACAGGCAGGGTCTGGCTACACCTTC.

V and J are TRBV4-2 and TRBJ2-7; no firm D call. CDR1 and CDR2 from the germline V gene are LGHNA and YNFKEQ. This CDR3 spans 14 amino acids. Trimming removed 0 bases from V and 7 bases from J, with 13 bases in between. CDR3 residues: CASSQDPLSREQYF. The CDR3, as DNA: TGTGCCAGCAGCCAAGATCCCCTGTCCCGGGAGCAGTACTTC.

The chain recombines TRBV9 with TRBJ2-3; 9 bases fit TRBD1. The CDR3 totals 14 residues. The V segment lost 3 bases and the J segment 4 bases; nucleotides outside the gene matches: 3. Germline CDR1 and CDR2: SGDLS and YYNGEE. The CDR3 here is CASSERQGADTQYF. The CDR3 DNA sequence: TGTGCCAGCAGCGAAAGACAGGGGGCAGATACGCAGTATTTT.

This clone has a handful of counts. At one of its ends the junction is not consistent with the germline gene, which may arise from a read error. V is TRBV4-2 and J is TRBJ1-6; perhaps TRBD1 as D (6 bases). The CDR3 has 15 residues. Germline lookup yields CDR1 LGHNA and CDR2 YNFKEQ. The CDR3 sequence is CASSQHRDTRSPPHF. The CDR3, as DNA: TGTGCCAGCAGCCAGCACCGGGACACCCGTTCACCCCCCCACTTT.

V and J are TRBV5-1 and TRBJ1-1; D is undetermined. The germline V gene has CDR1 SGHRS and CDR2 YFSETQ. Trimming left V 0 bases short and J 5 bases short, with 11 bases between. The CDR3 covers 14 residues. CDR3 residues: CASSLAGVETEAFF. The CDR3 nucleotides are TGCGCCAGCAGCTTGGCCGGGGTTGAGACTGAAGCTTTCTTT.